This entry describes one TCR beta chain. The target antigen is unknown. The data are from a study of cytomegalovirus exposure and HLA in healthy donors. The wider study: The 130 or so validation repertoires used a platform that matched the one used for the approximately 620 first-cohort repertoires, as a later analysis reported.

Study outcomes and limitations: The dataset shows that most TCR sequences were rare, while some public TCRs occurred in many donors. A few chains linked to CMV were shown in vitro to be specific for CMV antigens. Among TCR beta chains, those listed as cytomegalovirus-associated numbered approximately 150.

Assay: immunoSEQ multiplex PCR; the TCRdb copy retains only in-frame clones and omits some. The table has about 160,000 clones, roughly nine tenths seen once. This CDR3 is built from 11 residues. Per the germline V gene, CDR1 is MNHEY and CDR2 is SMNVEV (reference sequence). The V gene lost 2 bases and the J gene lost 9 bases, with 8 bases spanning the gap. This chain links TRBV27 with TRBJ2-7, with D possibly TRBD1 on 6 matching bases. The sequence came from a woman between 18 and 29 years old in good health and CMV-seropositive. Sequenced sample: PBMCs. The CDR3 is CASSLGQRQYF. CDR3 DNA sequence: TGTGCCAGCAGTTTAGGACAGCGGCAGTACTTC.